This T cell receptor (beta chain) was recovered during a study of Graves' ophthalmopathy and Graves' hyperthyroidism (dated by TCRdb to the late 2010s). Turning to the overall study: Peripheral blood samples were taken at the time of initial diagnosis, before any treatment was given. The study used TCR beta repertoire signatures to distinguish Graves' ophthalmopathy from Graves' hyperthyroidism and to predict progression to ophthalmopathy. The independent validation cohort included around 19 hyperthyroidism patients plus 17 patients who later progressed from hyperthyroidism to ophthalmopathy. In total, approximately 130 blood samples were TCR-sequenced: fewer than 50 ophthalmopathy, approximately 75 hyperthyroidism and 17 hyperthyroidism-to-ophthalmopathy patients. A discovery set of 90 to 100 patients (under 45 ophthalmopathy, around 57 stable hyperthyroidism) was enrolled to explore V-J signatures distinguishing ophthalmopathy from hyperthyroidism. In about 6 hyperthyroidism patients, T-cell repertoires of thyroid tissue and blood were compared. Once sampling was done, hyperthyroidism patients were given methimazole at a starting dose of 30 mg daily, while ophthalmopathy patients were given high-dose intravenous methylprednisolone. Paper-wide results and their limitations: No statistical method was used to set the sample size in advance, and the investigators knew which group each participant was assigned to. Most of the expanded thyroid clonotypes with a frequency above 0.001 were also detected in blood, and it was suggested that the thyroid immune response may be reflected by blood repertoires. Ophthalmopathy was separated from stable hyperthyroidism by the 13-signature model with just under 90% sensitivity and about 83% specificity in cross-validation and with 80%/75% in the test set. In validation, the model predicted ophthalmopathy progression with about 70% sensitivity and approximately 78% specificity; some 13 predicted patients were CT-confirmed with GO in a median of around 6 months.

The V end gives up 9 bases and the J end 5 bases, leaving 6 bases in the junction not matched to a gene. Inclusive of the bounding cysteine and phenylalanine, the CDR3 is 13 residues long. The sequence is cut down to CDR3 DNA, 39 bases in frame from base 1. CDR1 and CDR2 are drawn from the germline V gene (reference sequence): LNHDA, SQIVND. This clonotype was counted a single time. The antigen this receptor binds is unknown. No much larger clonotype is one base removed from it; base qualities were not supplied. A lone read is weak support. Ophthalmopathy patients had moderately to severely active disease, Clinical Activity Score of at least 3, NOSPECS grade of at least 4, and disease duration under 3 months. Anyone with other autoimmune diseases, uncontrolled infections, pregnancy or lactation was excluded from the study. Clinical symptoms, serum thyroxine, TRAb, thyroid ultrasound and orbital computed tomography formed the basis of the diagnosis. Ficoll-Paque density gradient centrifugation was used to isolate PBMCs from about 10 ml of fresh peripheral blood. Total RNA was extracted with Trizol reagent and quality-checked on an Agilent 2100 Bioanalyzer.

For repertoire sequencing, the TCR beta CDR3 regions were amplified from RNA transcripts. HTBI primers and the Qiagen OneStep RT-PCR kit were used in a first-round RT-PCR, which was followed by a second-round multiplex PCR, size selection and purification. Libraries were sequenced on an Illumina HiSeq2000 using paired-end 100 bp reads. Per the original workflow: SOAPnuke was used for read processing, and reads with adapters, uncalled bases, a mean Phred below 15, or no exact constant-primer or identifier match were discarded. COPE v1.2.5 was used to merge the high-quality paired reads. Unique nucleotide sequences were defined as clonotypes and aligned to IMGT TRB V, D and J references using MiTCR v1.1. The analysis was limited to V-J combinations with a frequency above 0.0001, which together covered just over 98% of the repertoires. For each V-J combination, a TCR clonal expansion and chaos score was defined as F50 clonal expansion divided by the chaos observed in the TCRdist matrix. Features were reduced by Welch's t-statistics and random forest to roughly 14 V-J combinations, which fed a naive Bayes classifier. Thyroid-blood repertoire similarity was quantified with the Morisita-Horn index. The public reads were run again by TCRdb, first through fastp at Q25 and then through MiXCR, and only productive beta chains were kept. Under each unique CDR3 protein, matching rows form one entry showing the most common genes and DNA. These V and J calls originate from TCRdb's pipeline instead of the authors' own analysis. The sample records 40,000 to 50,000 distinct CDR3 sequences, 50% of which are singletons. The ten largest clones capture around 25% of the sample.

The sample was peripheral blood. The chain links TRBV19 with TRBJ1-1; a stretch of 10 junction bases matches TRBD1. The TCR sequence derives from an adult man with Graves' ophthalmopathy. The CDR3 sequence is CASRGTGVTEAFF. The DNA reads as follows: TGTGCCAGCCGGGGGACAGGGGTTACTGAAGCTTTCTTT.